What follows is one T cell receptor beta chain and its context. Its antigen is still unknown. No base-level quality is on record; no much larger clone is a single base apart. From V the trimming removes 2 bases and from J it removes 6 bases, while the gene matches leave 1 base of the junction unaccounted for. The CDR3 measures 14 amino acids from cysteine to phenylalanine. Of the read, only the CDR3 DNA is kept; its 42 bases are in frame from base 1. CDR1 and CDR2 were assigned from the germline V gene as SGHTA and FQGNSA. The method was the immunoSEQ multiplex PCR assay. The immuneACCESS repertoire file appears here via TCRdb, limited to in-frame rearrangements. These files lack a portion of the clones; in checked studies, under half of the deficit traces to unresolved V genes, and the cause of the others is not known. Here the sample has about 59,000 clones; approximately 92% occur a single time. Less than 4.5% of the sample comes from the top ten.

These data belong to a study of technical replicates of blood from several donors (dated by TCRdb to about 2017). The sequence derives from a human donor in good health. Some clones in this sample may be carry-over from other donors' samples. Sequences were obtained from PBMCs. The chain couples TRBV7-2 to TRBJ1-6, with TRBD1 identical over 7 junction bases. For the CDR3, the sequence is CASSLSGGNSPLHF. The DNA reads as follows: TGTGCCAGCAGCTTATCAGGGGGTAATTCACCCCTCCACTTT.